The next 10 T cell receptor beta chains were all read from a single sample in a study of tumor-infiltrating lymphocytes in primary liver carcinoma. Unsorted whole blood supplied the blood RNA, and germline DNA was isolated too. With a constant-region primer, TCR beta cDNA was made from 400 to 550 ng of total RNA. Investigators got TCR beta libraries out of three nested multiplex PCR rounds, done with slightly modified ARM-PCR. It was with TRBV1-TRBV30 forward primers and a C-beta reverse primer that the first two PCR rounds were run, at roughly 11 cycles each. Via MiXCR, TCRdb re-called the multiplex PCR reads, giving one row per CDR3 protein. The sample has 300,000 to 400,000 distinct CDR3 sequences; approximately 60% are singletons. Material: peripheral blood. These receptors all come from a man aged 40-49 years with primary liver carcinoma and hepatitis B virus infection.

On this clonotype: The junction departs from germline at one end; a sequencing error may be responsible. This sequence joins TRBV30 and TRBJ1-6, with TRBD1 identical over 8 bases. This CDR3 contains 14 residues. Germline CDR1 is GTSNPN and CDR2 is SVGIG (reference sequence). The CDR3, as DNA: TGTGCCTGGAGTTTACAGGGGGGAGGTTCACCCCTCCAGTTT. This encodes CAWSLQGGGSPLQF.

The chain is built from TRBV7-9 and TRBJ2-3; the D gene is possibly TRBD1 (5 bases). Trimming took off 5 bases at V and 0 bases at J, with 12 bases between the two ends. The V gene's germline CDR1 is SEHNR and CDR2 FQNEAQ (reference sequence). The CDR3 consists of 15 residues. Here the CDR3 reads CASSPLDRSTDTQYF. In DNA, the CDR3 is TGTGCCAGCAGCCCCCTCGACAGAAGCACAGATACGCAGTATTTT.

The V call is TRBV29-1, the J call TRBJ2-7, with 7 bases that match TRBD1. This CDR3 comprises 13 residues. Trimming at V came to 6 bases and at J to 2 bases, leaving 7 bases not matched to a gene. The germline V gene has CDR1 SQVTM and CDR2 ANQGSEA. The CDR3 DNA reads as TGCAGCGTCCGGGGACAGAACCCCTACGAGCAGTACTTC. It yields the protein CSVRGQNPYEQYF.

Points on this clonotype: The junction departs from germline at one end; a sequencing error may be responsible. This chain links TRBV5-4 with TRBJ2-4; TRBD1 aligns across 8 bases. This CDR3 is built from 15 residues. Per the germline V gene, CDR1 is SGHNT and CDR2 is YYREEE (reference sequence). Here the CDR3 reads CASILKGDRRNIQYF. The CDR3 DNA is TGTGCCAGCATCTTGAAAGGGGACAGGAGAAACATTCAGTACTTC.

This clonotype turned up a few times. The rearrangement joins TRBV6-5 to TRBJ2-4; 8 positions agree with TRBD1. V shed 6 bases, J shed 6 bases, and the junction held 16 bases outside the gene matches. The CDR3 is 17 amino acids. The germline CDR1 and CDR2 sequences are MNHEY and SVGAGI. The CDR3 bases are TGTGCCAGCAGACGACGCCGCGGACAGGGCGAGGCAAACATTCAGTACTTC. Translating gives CASRRRRGQGEANIQYF.

On this clonotype itself: The junction departs from germline at one end; a sequencing error may be responsible. This chain uses TRBV5-4 with TRBJ2-2; maybe TRBD2 (5 bases). The CDR3 extends over 15 amino acids. CDR1 and CDR2 (germline): SGHNT, YYREEE (reference sequence). CDR3: CASSLEVTNTGELFF. The CDR3 DNA reads as TGTGCCAGCAGCTTGGAAGTGACTAACACCGGGGAACTGTTTTTT.

CDR3 sequence (DNA): TGTGCCAGCAGTCCCCGAGTGGCTGGGTACACCTTC. Translating it yields CASSPRVAGYTF. V is TRBV28 and J is TRBJ1-2; D is ambiguous. The CDR3 is 12 amino acids. CDR1 and CDR2 from the germline V gene are MDHEN and SYDVKM. V was cut by 5 bases and J by 11 bases, with 15 bases left in between.

A note on this clonotype: A much more abundant neighbour one base away suggests this may be a read error. V gene TRBV12-3 or TRBV12-4 combines with J gene TRBJ1-6; D possibly corresponds to TRBD1 (5 bases). The CDR3 spans 14 residues. V was shortened by 8 bases and J by 9 bases, with 17 bases between the two germline ends. This chain's CDR3 is CASPVGQGSSPLHF. For the CDR3, the DNA is TGTGCCAGCCCCGTAGGGCAGGGAAGTTCACCCCTCCACTTT.

On this clonotype itself: One base away lies a much larger clone, so this may be a sequencing read error. This rearrangement joins TRBV6-5 to TRBJ1-6; D is unclear. Germline V gene lookup returns CDR1 MNHEY and CDR2 SVGAGI. The CDR3 has 17 amino acids. The CDR3 nucleotides are TGTGTCAGCAGGCCCCGCACGGCCAGCTCCTATAATTCACCCCTCCACTTT. This sequence encodes CVSRPRTASSYNSPLHF.

Concerning this clonotype: One junction end does not reproduce the germline sequence, and a read error may be involved. V and J are TRBV4-2 and TRBJ2-1; TRBD2 aligns across 7 bases. The CDR3 length is 16 residues. Germline CDR1 is LGHNA and CDR2 is YNFKEQ. The CDR3 loop reads CASSHATGTSANERFF. CDR3 nucleotide sequence: TGTGCCAGCAGCCATGCAACCGGAACTAGCGCCAATGAGCGGTTCTTC.